A selection of T cell receptor beta chains follows, all from one sample in a study of blood T cells in healthy people across ages. MiXCR, run by TCRdb on the 5' RACE reads, gives a single entry per CDR3 protein. Of more than 900,000 distinct CDR3 sequences listed, roughly 29% are singletons. The data were also submitted as part of a second study, on T cells of mothers and their children.

Material: blood. These receptors were collected from a woman aged 40 to 55 in good health. Both conserved end residues are part of each CDR3. D genes are given only for firm matches. Clone size is shown for a subset of rows, as once, few, many or a class of expanded clone.

D: TRBD2
J: TRBJ2-5
size: few
V: TRBV4-2
DNA: TGTGCCAGCAGCCCTTCCGGGGCTAGCGGGGAAGAGACCCAGTACTTC
CDR3: CASSPSGASGEETQYF

D: NA
J: TRBJ1-1
size: NA
V: TRBV5-1
DNA: TGCGCCAGCAGGCTACAGGGCGGGGCGGGAACTGAAGCTTTCTTT
CDR3: CASRLQGGAGTEAFF

D: NA
J: TRBJ1-4
size: NA
V: TRBV7-6
DNA: TGTGCCAGCAGCTTAGCGAGGCGTCCTAGGGAAAAACTGTTTTTT
CDR3: CASSLARRPREKLFF

D: TRBD1
J: TRBJ2-3
size: once
V: TRBV29-1
DNA: TGCAGCGTGAACCGGGACAGAAATACAGATACGCAGTATTTT
CDR3: CSVNRDRNTDTQYF

D: NA
J: TRBJ2-7
size: few
V: TRBV28
DNA: TGTGCCAGCAACCCAACTAGCCCCTACGAGCAGTACTTC
CDR3: CASNPTSPYEQYF

D: TRBD1
J: TRBJ1-6
size: NA
V: TRBV28
DNA: TGTGCCAGCAGTTTAACCGGCCGAGACAGGGTGCGTTCACCCCTCCACTTT
CDR3: CASSLTGRDRVRSPLHF

D: NA
J: TRBJ1-1
size: few
V: TRBV19
DNA: TGTGCCAGTACCTTAGGGGACTCAACTGAAGCTTTCTTT
CDR3: CASTLGDSTEAFF

D: TRBD2
J: TRBJ2-5
size: NA
V: TRBV20-1
DNA: TGCAGTGCCCTCCGGGAGGCCCAAGAGACCCAGTACTTC
CDR3: CSALREAQETQYF

D: TRBD1
J: TRBJ2-1
size: once
V: TRBV9
DNA: TGTGCCAGCAGCGCCGGGACAGGGTGGTATGAGCAGTTCTTC
CDR3: CASSAGTGWYEQFF

D: NA
J: TRBJ1-5
size: many
V: TRBV6-2/TRBV6-3
DNA: TGTGCCAGCACTCGGGACGGCCTCAATCAGCCCCAGCATTTT
CDR3: CASTRDGLNQPQHF

D: TRBD1
J: TRBJ1-6
size: many
V: TRBV3-1
DNA: TGTGCCAGCAGCAAACGGGACAGTGATAATTCACCCCTCCACTTT
CDR3: CASSKRDSDNSPLHF

D: NA
J: TRBJ1-1
size: NA
V: TRBV12-3/TRBV12-4
DNA: TGTGCCAGCAGCCCTGGGGCAGGGAGGGGCCTGAACACTGAAGCTTTCTTT
CDR3: CASSPGAGRGLNTEAFF

D: TRBD2
J: TRBJ2-5
size: many
V: TRBV20-1
DNA: TGCAGTGCCAACCGAGGACTAGGCGGCGGTTTGTTGACCCAGTACTTC
CDR3: CSANRGLGGGLLTQYF

D: TRBD1
J: TRBJ2-1
size: many
V: TRBV7-2
DNA: TGTGCCAGCAGCTACGCGGGACAGGGGACCTATGAGCAGTTCTTC
CDR3: CASSYAGQGTYEQFF

D: NA
J: TRBJ2-5
size: many
V: TRBV12-3/TRBV12-4
DNA: TGTGCCAGCAGCCCCCGGAGGGGTCTGCATGGGACCCAGTACTTC
CDR3: CASSPRRGLHGTQYF

D: NA
J: TRBJ2-1
size: many
V: TRBV12-3/TRBV12-4
DNA: TGTGCCAGCAGCCTAGTTGTCGGGTATGAGCAGTTCTTC
CDR3: CASSLVVGYEQFF

D: NA
J: TRBJ2-3
size: few
V: TRBV3-1
DNA: TGTGCCAGCAGCCAAGAGGGAGGGGACAGAACAGATACGCAGTATTTT
CDR3: CASSQEGGDRTDTQYF

D: TRBD1
J: TRBJ2-1
size: many
V: TRBV20-1
DNA: TGCAGTGCTAGAGATGGGCAGGGGGCCTACAATGAGCAGTTCTTC
CDR3: CSARDGQGAYNEQFF

D: TRBD2
J: TRBJ2-5
size: NA
V: TRBV9
DNA: TGTGCCAGCAGCGTAACGGTGACTAGCGGCCAAGAGACCCAGTACTTC
CDR3: CASSVTVTSGQETQYF

D: TRBD1
J: TRBJ2-7
size: NA
V: TRBV7-2
DNA: TGTGCCAGCAGCCACCCGGGACAGAAAAACCCCTACGAGCAGTACTTC
CDR3: CASSHPGQKNPYEQYF

D: TRBD1
J: TRBJ2-1
size: many
V: TRBV7-9
DNA: TGTGCCAGCAGCCGACAGGGCTCTGGCAGCAATGAGCAGTTCTTC
CDR3: CASSRQGSGSNEQFF

D: TRBD1
J: TRBJ2-6
size: NA
V: TRBV5-6
DNA: TGTGCCAGCAGCTTGGGAACAGGGGTCTTCTCTGGGGCCAACGTCCTGACTTTC
CDR3: CASSLGTGVFSGANVLTF

D: TRBD1
J: TRBJ2-5
size: NA
V: TRBV29-1
DNA: TGCAGCGTTGCCCACAGGGGGCAAGAGACCCAGTACTTC
CDR3: CSVAHRGQETQYF

D: TRBD1
J: TRBJ2-3
size: NA
V: TRBV5-8
DNA: TGTGCCAGCAGCCGTCCGGGACAGGGGTCCCCAGATACGCAGTATTTT
CDR3: CASSRPGQGSPDTQYF

D: NA
J: TRBJ2-6
size: few
V: TRBV6-2/TRBV6-3
DNA: TGTGCCAGCAGTTACGATCAGGGTTTGCTTGGGGCCAACGTCCTGACTTTC
CDR3: CASSYDQGLLGANVLTF

D: NA
J: TRBJ2-2
size: few
V: TRBV6-4
DNA: TGTGCCAGCAGTGTGGAGGCGAACACCGGGGAGCTGTTTTTT
CDR3: CASSVEANTGELFF

D: TRBD1
J: TRBJ2-7
size: many
V: TRBV6-6
DNA: TGTGCCAGCAGTCGGGACAGCGAAGTAAACGAGCAGTACTTC
CDR3: CASSRDSEVNEQYF

D: TRBD1
J: TRBJ1-5
size: few
V: TRBV7-2
DNA: TGTGCCAGCAGCCTAAACACCGGGACAGGGCATAGCAATCAGCCCCAGCATTTT
CDR3: CASSLNTGTGHSNQPQHF

D: NA
J: TRBJ1-6
size: few
V: TRBV27
DNA: TGTGCCAGCGCCCCCGGGAGGGGGATTCGAGCCCTCCACTTT
CDR3: CASAPGRGIRALHF

D: TRBD2
J: TRBJ2-7
size: NA
V: TRBV12-3/TRBV12-4
DNA: TGTGCCAGCAGTTTATGGGGGGGGTACAATGAGCAGTACTTC
CDR3: CASSLWGGYNEQYF

D: TRBD1
J: TRBJ2-7
size: NA
V: TRBV5-1
DNA: TGCGCCAGCAGCCCAGACGGTAACAGGGGCTATTACGAGCAGTACTTC
CDR3: CASSPDGNRGYYEQYF

D: NA
J: TRBJ2-2
size: few
V: TRBV20-1
DNA: TGCAGTGCTAGACCTACAGGGACCGGGGAGCTGTTTTTT
CDR3: CSARPTGTGELFF

D: NA
J: TRBJ2-3
size: few
V: TRBV2
DNA: TGTGCCAGCAGTGAATTCGGGGTGAGCACAGATACGCAGTATTTT
CDR3: CASSEFGVSTDTQYF

D: NA
J: TRBJ2-5
size: NA
V: TRBV10-2
DNA: TGCGCCAGCAGTGAGTCGGTCCTAGAGACCCAGTACTTC
CDR3: CASSESVLETQYF

D: TRBD2
J: TRBJ2-3
size: NA
V: TRBV7-3
DNA: TGTGCCAGCAGCTTGCCGGGGGGGGATACGCAGTATTTT
CDR3: CASSLPGGDTQYF

D: NA
J: TRBJ2-3
size: NA
V: TRBV9
DNA: TGTGCCAGCAGCGTAGGAGGTGTGGATACGCAGTATTTT
CDR3: CASSVGGVDTQYF

D: NA
J: TRBJ1-2
size: NA
V: TRBV29-1
DNA: TGCAGCGTTGATGTGGTCCCGGGGGGCGGGTATGGCTACACCTTC
CDR3: CSVDVVPGGGYGYTF

D: NA
J: TRBJ1-6
size: many
V: TRBV27
DNA: TGTGCCCCCAATCGGAGGAGCTCCTATAATTCACCCCTCCACTTT
CDR3: CAPNRRSSYNSPLHF

D: TRBD1
J: TRBJ1-5
size: many
V: TRBV7-2
DNA: TGTGCCAGCAGCCCGGGACAGACGCGCAATCAGCCCCAGCATTTT
CDR3: CASSPGQTRNQPQHF

D: NA
J: TRBJ2-7
size: NA
V: TRBV28
DNA: TGTGCCAGCAGTAATCATCGGTCTGACGAGCAGTACTTC
CDR3: CASSNHRSDEQYF

D: NA
J: TRBJ2-5
size: few
V: TRBV28
DNA: TGTGCCAGCAGTTACTACAGAGAGACCCAGTACTTC
CDR3: CASSYYRETQYF

D: TRBD1
J: TRBJ1-2
size: NA
V: TRBV2
DNA: TGTGCCAGCAGTAATAAGGGGGCTGTGGATGGCTACACCTTC
CDR3: CASSNKGAVDGYTF

D: NA
J: TRBJ2-5
size: NA
V: TRBV4-1
DNA: TGCGCCAGCAGCCAATTTTTGAGGGAGCAGTACTTC
CDR3: CASSQFLREQYF

D: TRBD2
J: TRBJ2-7
size: many
V: TRBV4-1
DNA: TGCGCCAGCAGCCAAGGGCCCATAGCGGGGGGCGACGAGCAGTACTTC
CDR3: CASSQGPIAGGDEQYF

D: TRBD1
J: TRBJ2-7
size: many
V: TRBV4-3
DNA: TGCGCCAGCAGCCTCGATACGGACAGGGCGGGCGAGCAGTACTTC
CDR3: CASSLDTDRAGEQYF

D: TRBD1
J: TRBJ1-1
size: NA
V: TRBV30
DNA: TGTGCCTGGGACTACGACAGGGTGAACACTGAAGCTTTCTTT
CDR3: CAWDYDRVNTEAFF

D: TRBD1
J: TRBJ2-7
size: many
V: TRBV6-5
DNA: TGTGCCAGCAGTTACTCCGGCTACAGGGGTATCTACGAGCAGTACTTC
CDR3: CASSYSGYRGIYEQYF

D: NA
J: TRBJ1-5
size: few
V: TRBV2
DNA: TGTGCCGGATATGATGAGGGGGACGGAGTTCAGCCCCAGCATTTT
CDR3: CAGYDEGDGVQPQHF